This TCR beta chain comes out of a study of cytomegalovirus exposure and HLA in healthy donors. Both 60 Vbeta primers and 13 Jbeta primers went into the PCR. Assay used: immunoSEQ multiplex PCR; TCRdb lists only in-frame clones, some missing. The profile shows 85,000 to 130,000 clones, around 76% of them singletons. This CDR3 is built from 15 residues. Looked up from germline, CDR1 is MNHEY and CDR2 is SVGAGI. Germline trimming cut 4 bases from V and 3 bases from J; bases unmatched to any gene: 6. This clonotype was obtained from a woman aged 50 to 60 in good health and CMV-seropositive. The V and J genes are TRBV6-5 and TRBJ1-5; 7 bases are a match to TRBD1. Sequencing input: PBMCs. The CDR3 is CASSSSGQNNQPQHF. CDR3 DNA sequence: TGTGCCAGCAGTTCATCGGGACAGAACAATCAGCCCCAGCATTTT.